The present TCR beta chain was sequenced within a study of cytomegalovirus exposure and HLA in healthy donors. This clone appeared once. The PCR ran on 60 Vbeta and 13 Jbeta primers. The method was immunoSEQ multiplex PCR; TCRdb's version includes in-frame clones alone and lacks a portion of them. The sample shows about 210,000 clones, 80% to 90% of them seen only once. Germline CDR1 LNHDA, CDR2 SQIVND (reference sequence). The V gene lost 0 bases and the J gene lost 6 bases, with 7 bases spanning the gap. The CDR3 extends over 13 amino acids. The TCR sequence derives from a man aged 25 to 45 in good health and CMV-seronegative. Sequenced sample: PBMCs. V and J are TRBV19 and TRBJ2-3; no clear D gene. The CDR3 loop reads CASSIDLLDTQYF. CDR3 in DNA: TGTGCCAGTAGTATAGACCTCTTGGATACGCAGTATTTT. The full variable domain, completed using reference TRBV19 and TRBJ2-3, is DGGITQSPKYLFRKEGQNVTLSCEQNLNHDAMYWYRQDPGQGLRLIYYSQIVNDFQKGDIAEGYSVSREKKESFPLTVTSAQKNPTAFYLCASSIDLLDTQYFGPGTRLTVL.